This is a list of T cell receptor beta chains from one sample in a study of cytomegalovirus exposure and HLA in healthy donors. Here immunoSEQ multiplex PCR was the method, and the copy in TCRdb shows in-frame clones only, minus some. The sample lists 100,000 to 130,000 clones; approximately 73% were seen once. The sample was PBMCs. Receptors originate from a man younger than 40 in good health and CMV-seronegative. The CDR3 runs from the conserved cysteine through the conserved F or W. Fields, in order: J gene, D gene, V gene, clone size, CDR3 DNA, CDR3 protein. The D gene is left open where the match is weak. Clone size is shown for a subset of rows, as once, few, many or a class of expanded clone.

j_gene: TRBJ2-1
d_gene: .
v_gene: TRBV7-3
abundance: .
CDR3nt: TGTGCCAGCAGCCCCGGGACATCTCAAGAGGTGCAGTTCTTC
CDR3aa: CASSPGTSQEVQFF

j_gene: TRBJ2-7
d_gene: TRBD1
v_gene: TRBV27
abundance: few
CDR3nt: TGTGCCAGCAGACAGGGGGCCTTTGGCGAGCAGTACTTC
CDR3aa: CASRQGAFGEQYF

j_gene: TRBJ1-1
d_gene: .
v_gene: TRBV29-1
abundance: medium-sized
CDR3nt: TGCAGCGTCCCGGAGGCGGGCACTGAAGCTTTCTTT
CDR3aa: CSVPEAGTEAFF

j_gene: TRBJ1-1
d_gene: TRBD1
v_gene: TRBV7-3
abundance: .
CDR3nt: TGTGCCAGCAGCTTAACTGGTACAGGGGGAAACACTGAAGCTTTCTTT
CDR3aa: CASSLTGTGGNTEAFF

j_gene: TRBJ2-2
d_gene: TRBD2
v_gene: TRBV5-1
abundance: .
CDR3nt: TGCGCCAGCAGCTTGGGGGCTAGCGGGAGCGGGGAGCTGTTTTTT
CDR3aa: CASSLGASGSGELFF

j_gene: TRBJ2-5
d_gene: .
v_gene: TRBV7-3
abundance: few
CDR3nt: TGTGCCAGCAGCTTAGCTCGGAACAGGGACCAAGAGACCCAGTACTTC
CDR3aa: CASSLARNRDQETQYF

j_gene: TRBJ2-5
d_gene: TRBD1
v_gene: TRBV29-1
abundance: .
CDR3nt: TGCAGCGTGGGCGGGACAGGGGGGGAAGAGACCCAGTACTTC
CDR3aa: CSVGGTGGEETQYF

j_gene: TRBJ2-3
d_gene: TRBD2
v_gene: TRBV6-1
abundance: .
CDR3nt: TGTGCCAGCAGACTAGCGGCCACAGATACGCAGTATTTT
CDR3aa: CASRLAATDTQYF

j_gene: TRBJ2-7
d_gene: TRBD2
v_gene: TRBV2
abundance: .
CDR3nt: TGTGCCAGCCAAGGACTAGCGGTTAGCTCCTACGAGCAGTACTTC
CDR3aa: CASQGLAVSSYEQYF

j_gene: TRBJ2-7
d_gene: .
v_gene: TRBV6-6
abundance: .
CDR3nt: TGTGCCAGCAGTTACGGGCGCTTCTACGAGCAGTACTTC
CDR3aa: CASSYGRFYEQYF